Listed below are T cell receptor beta chains from one sample, sequenced in a study of cytomegalovirus exposure and HLA in healthy donors. Clones were read by immunoSEQ multiplex PCR, and TCRdb kept only the in-frame ones, dropping some. The data hold some 310,000 clones, with 88% observed a single time. The sequenced material came from PBMCs. All receptors come from a man younger than 40 in good health and CMV-seronegative. The conserved cysteine and the conserved F or W are not part of the CDR3 here. Fields, in order: J gene, clone size, V gene, CDR3 protein. Expanded clones are given a class, and other clones once, few, many or no size at all.

j_call: TRBJ2-7; clone_size: -; v_call: TRBV7-9; cdr3_aa: ASSLGTVSGAYEQY
j_call: TRBJ2-7; clone_size: -; v_call: TRBV7-2; cdr3_aa: ASSLGTGGSSYEQY
j_call: TRBJ1-2; clone_size: -; v_call: TRBV10-1; cdr3_aa: ASSRDRIYGYT
j_call: TRBJ1-6; clone_size: -; v_call: TRBV30; cdr3_aa: AWTVKGRSPLH
j_call: TRBJ1-1; clone_size: -; v_call: TRBV6-5; cdr3_aa: ASSRGNTEAF
j_call: TRBJ2-7; clone_size: -; v_call: TRBV7-9; cdr3_aa: ASSSESGGGYEQY
j_call: TRBJ2-3; clone_size: -; v_call: TRBV7-6; cdr3_aa: ASSLGGADTQY
j_call: TRBJ2-6; clone_size: -; v_call: TRBV2; cdr3_aa: ASRGRGTPFSGANVLT
j_call: TRBJ2-5; clone_size: few; v_call: TRBV13; cdr3_aa: ASSETGETQY
j_call: TRBJ1-5; clone_size: -; v_call: TRBV5-1; cdr3_aa: ASSRGTGGDQPQH
j_call: TRBJ1-2; clone_size: few; v_call: TRBV7-5; cdr3_aa: ARSPRTLSNYGYT
j_call: TRBJ1-1; clone_size: -; v_call: TRBV9; cdr3_aa: ASSVVGPHTEAF
j_call: TRBJ1-2; clone_size: -; v_call: TRBV7-6; cdr3_aa: ASSPRQGAGGYT
j_call: TRBJ2-5; clone_size: -; v_call: TRBV5-1; cdr3_aa: ASSLDLAGGKETQY
j_call: TRBJ2-4; clone_size: -; v_call: TRBV18; cdr3_aa: ASSPRGLAVSWAKNIQY
j_call: TRBJ2-7; clone_size: -; v_call: TRBV7-9; cdr3_aa: ASSLDLSGEQY
j_call: TRBJ2-7; clone_size: -; v_call: TRBV6-6; cdr3_aa: ASSYGQAANNEQY
j_call: TRBJ1-4; clone_size: -; v_call: TRBV13; cdr3_aa: ASSSQGQGNYEKLF
j_call: TRBJ2-1; clone_size: -; v_call: TRBV5-8; cdr3_aa: ASNPGVQGISYNEQF
j_call: TRBJ2-2; clone_size: -; v_call: TRBV5-1; cdr3_aa: ASSWARGELF
j_call: TRBJ2-1; clone_size: -; v_call: TRBV6-4; cdr3_aa: ASSDGISSYNEQF
j_call: TRBJ1-4; clone_size: -; v_call: TRBV7-9; cdr3_aa: ASSLVAGLNEKLF
j_call: TRBJ2-4; clone_size: -; v_call: TRBV19; cdr3_aa: ASSIWGGTKNIQY
j_call: TRBJ2-7; clone_size: -; v_call: TRBV7-2; cdr3_aa: ASSPRTGIPPYEQY
j_call: TRBJ2-7; clone_size: -; v_call: TRBV21-1; cdr3_aa: ASSTRWTGGDYEQY
j_call: TRBJ2-2; clone_size: once; v_call: TRBV5-1; cdr3_aa: ASSSQVGGELF
j_call: TRBJ1-2; clone_size: -; v_call: TRBV19; cdr3_aa: ASSIAQFYGYT
j_call: TRBJ2-5; clone_size: -; v_call: TRBV5-4; cdr3_aa: ASSLYERRETQY
j_call: TRBJ1-1; clone_size: -; v_call: TRBV11-3; cdr3_aa: ASSHSRDTEAF
j_call: TRBJ2-5; clone_size: -; v_call: TRBV15; cdr3_aa: ATSRGGQGVGETQY
j_call: TRBJ2-5; clone_size: -; v_call: TRBV7-9; cdr3_aa: ASSLRLAGKETQY
j_call: TRBJ2-1; clone_size: -; v_call: TRBV9; cdr3_aa: ASSPGPGISYNEQF
j_call: TRBJ2-1; clone_size: few; v_call: TRBV5-5; cdr3_aa: ASSLGSSGSYNEQF
j_call: TRBJ2-5; clone_size: -; v_call: TRBV30; cdr3_aa: AWSRGLADQETQY
j_call: TRBJ1-2; clone_size: few; v_call: TRBV5-6; cdr3_aa: ASSRTTGRGYT
j_call: TRBJ1-5; clone_size: few; v_call: TRBV10-3; cdr3_aa: ATTDREDQPQH
j_call: TRBJ2-1; clone_size: -; v_call: TRBV11-3; cdr3_aa: ASSLNGGGKDNEQF
j_call: TRBJ2-5; clone_size: -; v_call: TRBV7-9; cdr3_aa: ASSAGTSEETQY
j_call: TRBJ1-6; clone_size: -; v_call: TRBV4-1; cdr3_aa: ASSLSTRSSYNSPLH
j_call: TRBJ1-6; clone_size: -; v_call: TRBV30; cdr3_aa: AWVQGAVNSPLH
j_call: TRBJ2-7; clone_size: -; v_call: TRBV18; cdr3_aa: ASSNSGGYEQY
j_call: TRBJ1-2; clone_size: -; v_call: TRBV4-1; cdr3_aa: ASSQFKTLYGYT
j_call: TRBJ2-1; clone_size: -; v_call: TRBV4-1; cdr3_aa: ASTRTSGGRNEQF
j_call: TRBJ2-7; clone_size: -; v_call: TRBV5-1; cdr3_aa: ASSLTGGYEQY
j_call: TRBJ2-6; clone_size: -; v_call: TRBV5-8; cdr3_aa: ASGGTPWLSSGANVLT
j_call: TRBJ1-2; clone_size: -; v_call: TRBV27; cdr3_aa: ASSLFWDRGRSYGYT
j_call: TRBJ2-7; clone_size: -; v_call: TRBV5-6; cdr3_aa: ASSLDRAYEQY
j_call: TRBJ2-7; clone_size: -; v_call: TRBV5-4; cdr3_aa: ASSTGTGTYEQY